This T cell receptor beta chain was found in a study of pediatric ulcerative colitis. The V gene's germline CDR1 is LNHNV and CDR2 YYDKDF (reference sequence). The V gene lost 0 bases and the J gene lost 0 bases, with 9 bases spanning the gap. There are 15 residues in the CDR3. Notes on the study in general: Substantially fewer templates came from two patients' blood samples. In rectum, acute severe colitis had expanded clones and less diversity.

The survey-level immunoSEQ assay was used. Repertoires were generated with immunoSEQ multiplex PCR, while TCRdb's copy carries only in-frame clones and drops some. The table shows some 24,000 clones, with roughly 70% occurring only once. Rectal tissue came from one to two pinch biopsies taken at colonoscopy. Details on this clone: Antigen unknown.

Sample: gut tissue. V is TRBV15 and J is TRBJ2-7; perhaps TRBD2 as D (5 bases). The sequence derives from a boy aged 5-17 years with severe ulcerative colitis. Here the CDR3 reads CATSRETGSSYEQYF. CDR3 nucleotide sequence: TGTGCCACCAGCAGAGAAACGGGGTCCTCCTACGAGCAGTACTTC.